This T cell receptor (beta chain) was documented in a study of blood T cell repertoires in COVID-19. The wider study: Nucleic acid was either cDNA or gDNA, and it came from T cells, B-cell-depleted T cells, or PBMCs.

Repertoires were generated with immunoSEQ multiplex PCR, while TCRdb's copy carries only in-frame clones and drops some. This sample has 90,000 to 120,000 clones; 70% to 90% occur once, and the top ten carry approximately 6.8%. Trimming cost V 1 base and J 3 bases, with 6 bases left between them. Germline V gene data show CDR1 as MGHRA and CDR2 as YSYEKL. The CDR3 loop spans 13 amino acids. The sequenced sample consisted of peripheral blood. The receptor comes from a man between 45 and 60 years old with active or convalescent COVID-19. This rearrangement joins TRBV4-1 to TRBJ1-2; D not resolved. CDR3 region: CASSQVSDYGYTF. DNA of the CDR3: TGCGCCAGCAGCCAAGTATCAGACTATGGCTACACCTTC.